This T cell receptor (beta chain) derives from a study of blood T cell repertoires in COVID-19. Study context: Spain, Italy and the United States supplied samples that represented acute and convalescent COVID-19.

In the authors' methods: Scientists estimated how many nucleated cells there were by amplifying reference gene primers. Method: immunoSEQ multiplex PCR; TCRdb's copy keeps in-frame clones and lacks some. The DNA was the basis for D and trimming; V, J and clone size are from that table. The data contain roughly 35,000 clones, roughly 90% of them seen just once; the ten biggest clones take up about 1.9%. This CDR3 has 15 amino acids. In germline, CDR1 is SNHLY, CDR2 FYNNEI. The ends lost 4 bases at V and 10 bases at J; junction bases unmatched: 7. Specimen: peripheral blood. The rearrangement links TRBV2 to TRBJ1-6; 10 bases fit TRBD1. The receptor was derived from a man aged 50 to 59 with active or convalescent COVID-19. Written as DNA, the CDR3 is TGTGCCAGCAGTGGCAGGACAGGGGGTAGATCACCCCTCCACTTT. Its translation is CASSGRTGGRSPLHF.